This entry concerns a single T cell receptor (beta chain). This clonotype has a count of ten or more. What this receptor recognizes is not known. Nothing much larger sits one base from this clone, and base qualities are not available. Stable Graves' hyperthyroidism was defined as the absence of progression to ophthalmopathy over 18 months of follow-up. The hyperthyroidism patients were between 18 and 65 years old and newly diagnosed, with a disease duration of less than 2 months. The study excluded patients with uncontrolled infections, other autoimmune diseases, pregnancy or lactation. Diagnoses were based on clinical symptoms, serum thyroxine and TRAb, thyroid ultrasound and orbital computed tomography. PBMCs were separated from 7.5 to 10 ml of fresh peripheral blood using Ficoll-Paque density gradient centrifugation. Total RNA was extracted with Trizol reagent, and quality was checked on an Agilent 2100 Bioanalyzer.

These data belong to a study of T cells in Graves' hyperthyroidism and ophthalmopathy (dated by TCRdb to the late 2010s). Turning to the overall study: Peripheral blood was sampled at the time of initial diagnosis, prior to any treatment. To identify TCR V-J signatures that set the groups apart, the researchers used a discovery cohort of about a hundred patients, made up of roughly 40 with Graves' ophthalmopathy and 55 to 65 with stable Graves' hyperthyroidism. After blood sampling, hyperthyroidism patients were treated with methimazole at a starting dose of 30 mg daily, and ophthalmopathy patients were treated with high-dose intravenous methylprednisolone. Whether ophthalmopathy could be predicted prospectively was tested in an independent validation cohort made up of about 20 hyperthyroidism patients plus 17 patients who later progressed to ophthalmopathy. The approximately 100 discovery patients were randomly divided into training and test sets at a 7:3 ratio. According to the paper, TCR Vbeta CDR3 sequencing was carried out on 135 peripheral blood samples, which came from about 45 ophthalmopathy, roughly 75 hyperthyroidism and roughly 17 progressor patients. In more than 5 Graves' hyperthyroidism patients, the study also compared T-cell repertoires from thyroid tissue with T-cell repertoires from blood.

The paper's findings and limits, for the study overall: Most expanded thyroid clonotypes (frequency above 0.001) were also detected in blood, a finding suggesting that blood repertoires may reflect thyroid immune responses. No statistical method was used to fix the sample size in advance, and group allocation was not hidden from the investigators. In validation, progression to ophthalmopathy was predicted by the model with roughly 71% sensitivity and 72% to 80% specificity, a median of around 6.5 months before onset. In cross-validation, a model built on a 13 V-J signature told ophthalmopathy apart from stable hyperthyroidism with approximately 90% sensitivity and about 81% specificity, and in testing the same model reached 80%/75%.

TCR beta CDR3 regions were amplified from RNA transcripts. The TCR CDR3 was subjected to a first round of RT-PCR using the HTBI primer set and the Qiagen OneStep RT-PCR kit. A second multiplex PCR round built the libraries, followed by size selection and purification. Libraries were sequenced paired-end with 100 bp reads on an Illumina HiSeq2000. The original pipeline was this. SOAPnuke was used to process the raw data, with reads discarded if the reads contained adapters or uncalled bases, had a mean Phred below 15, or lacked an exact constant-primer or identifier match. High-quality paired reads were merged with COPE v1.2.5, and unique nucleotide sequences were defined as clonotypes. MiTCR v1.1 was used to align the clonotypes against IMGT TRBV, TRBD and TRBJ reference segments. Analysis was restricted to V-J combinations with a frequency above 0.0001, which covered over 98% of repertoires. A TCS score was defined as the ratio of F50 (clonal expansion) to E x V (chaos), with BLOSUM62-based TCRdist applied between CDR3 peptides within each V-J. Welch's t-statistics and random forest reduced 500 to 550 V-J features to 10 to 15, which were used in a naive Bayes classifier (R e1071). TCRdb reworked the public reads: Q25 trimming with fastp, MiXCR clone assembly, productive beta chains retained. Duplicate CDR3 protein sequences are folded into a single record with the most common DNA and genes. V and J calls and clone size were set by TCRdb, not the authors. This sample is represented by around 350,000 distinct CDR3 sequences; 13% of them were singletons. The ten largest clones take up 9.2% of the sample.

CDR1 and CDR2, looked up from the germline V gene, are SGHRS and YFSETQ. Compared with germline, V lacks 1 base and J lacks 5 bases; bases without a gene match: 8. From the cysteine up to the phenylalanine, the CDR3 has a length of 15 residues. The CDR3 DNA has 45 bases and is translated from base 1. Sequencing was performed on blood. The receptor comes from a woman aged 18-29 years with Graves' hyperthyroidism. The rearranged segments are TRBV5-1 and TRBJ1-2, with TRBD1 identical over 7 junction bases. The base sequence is TGCGCCAGCAGCTTGCCGGAGGGGGCGGCGTATGGCTACACCTTC. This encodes CASSLPEGAAYGYTF.